These 12 T cell receptor beta chains were sequenced from one sample in a study of T cell changes during pregnancy in multiple sclerosis. Method: immunoSEQ multiplex PCR; TCRdb's copy keeps in-frame clones and lacks some. This sample has about 51,000 clones, with 94% found just once. The sequenced sample was CD4+ T cells from peripheral blood mononuclear cells, obtained in the second trimester of pregnancy. The source of these receptors is a female donor with multiple sclerosis, enrolled in a pregnancy study.

The rearrangement links TRBV19 to TRBJ2-7; D might be TRBD1 (5 bases). The V gene lost 1 base and the J gene lost 0 bases, with 16 bases spanning the gap. The CDR3 runs to 17 residues. Germline V gene sequence: CDR1 LNHDA, CDR2 SQIVND (reference sequence). The CDR3 sequence: CASSIAIGRTSSYEQYF. Here the CDR3 DNA reads TGTGCCAGTAGTATAGCCATCGGCAGGACAAGCTCCTACGAGCAGTACTTC.

This chain links TRBV19 with TRBJ2-2, with D perhaps TRBD1 (6 bases). Trimming removed 9 bases from V and 4 bases from J, with 15 bases in between. The CDR3 is 14 residues long. Germline V gene data show CDR1 as LNHDA and CDR2 as SQIVND (reference sequence). CDR3 loop: CASLGAGVTGELFF. The CDR3 coding sequence is TGTGCCAGCCTGGGGGCAGGGGTCACCGGGGAGCTGTTTTTT.

This clone was observed once. This chain joins TRBV9 and TRBJ2-1; D may be TRBD2 (7 bases). Germline CDR1 is SGDLS and CDR2 is YYNGEE. Trimming left V 6 bases short and J 0 bases short, with 13 bases between. The CDR3 totals 15 residues. Here the CDR3 reads CASTLGGASYNEQFF. CDR3 nucleotides: TGTGCCAGCACCCTAGGGGGGGCCTCCTACAATGAGCAGTTCTTC.

The chain has TRBV5-1 and TRBJ1-1; possibly TRBD1 for D (5 bases). There are 14 residues in the CDR3. The germline V and J ends were trimmed by 0 bases and 2 bases, with 8 bases remaining between them. CDR1 SGHRS and CDR2 YFSETQ come from the germline V gene. CDR3 nucleotide sequence: TGCGCCAGCAGCTTGGGGGGCCTAAACACTGAAGCTTTCTTT. It yields the protein CASSLGGLNTEAFF.

The gene calls are TRBV18 and TRBJ1-1, with D uncertain. Germline CDR1 is KGHSH and CDR2 is LQKENI. V lost 3 bases and J 0 bases, leaving 5 bases between the germline ends. CDR3 length: 13 amino acids. This CDR3 reads CASSPQMNTEAFF. DNA of the CDR3: TGTGCCAGCTCACCCCAGATGAACACTGAAGCTTTCTTT.

The chain joins TRBV6-6 to TRBJ2-7, with D possibly matching TRBD2 (6 bases). Germline CDR1 is MNHNY and CDR2 is SVGAGI (reference sequence). The CDR3 contains 15 residues. V lost 7 bases to trimming and J lost 2 bases, with 18 bases between them. The CDR3 sequence: CASTSAGGLPYEQYF. CDR3 DNA sequence: TGTGCCAGCACTTCGGCTGGGGGACTCCCCTACGAGCAGTACTTC.

This chain joins TRBV30 and TRBJ1-6, with D possibly matching TRBD1 (6 bases). CDR3 length: 13 residues. V lost 2 bases to trimming and J lost 7 bases, with 9 bases between them. From germline, CDR1 is GTSNPN and CDR2 SVGIG (reference sequence). CDR3 sequence (DNA): TGTGCCTGGAGTCGGCAGGGGAATTCACCCCTCCACTTT. It yields the protein CAWSRQGNSPLHF.

This chain uses TRBV7-2 with TRBJ1-1; 11 nucleotides match TRBD1. This CDR3 is built from 16 residues. Trimming took 4 bases from V and 5 from J; bases not matched to a gene: 9. Per germline, CDR1 SGHTA and CDR2 FQGNSA. The DNA of the CDR3 is TGTGCCAGCAGCTCCGTGGGGACAGGGGGTTGGACTGAAGCTTTCTTT. Translation gives CASSSVGTGGWTEAFF.

V and J are TRBV4-3 and TRBJ2-5, with a weak D call TRBD2 (6 bases). The ends were cut back, 1 base at V and 5 bases at J, with 20 bases in the middle. The V gene's germline CDR1 is LGHNA and CDR2 YSLEER. The CDR3 runs to 17 residues. CDR3 nucleotides: TGCGCCAGCAGCCAAGGATGGGGCGGGGCCATCCGGGAGACCCAGTACTTC. Residues: CASSQGWGGAIRETQYF.

The chain combines TRBV7-2 with TRBJ1-1; 7 nucleotides agree with TRBD1. Germline V lookup: CDR1 SGHTA, CDR2 FQGNSA. J lost 6 bases, V lost 3 bases, and 7 bases had no gene match. The CDR3 runs 14 residues. CDR3 in amino acids: CASSFGQESSEAFF. DNA for the CDR3: TGTGCCAGCAGCTTCGGACAGGAGAGTTCTGAAGCTTTCTTT. Full variable domain (rest looked up from reference TRBV7-2 and TRBJ1-1): GAGVSQSPSNKVTEKGKDVELRCDPISGHTALYWYRQSLGQGLEFLIYFQGNSAPDKSGLPSDRFSAERTGGSVSTLTIQRTQQEDSAVYLCASSFGQESSEAFFGQGTRLTVV.

This clone came up once. The gene calls are TRBV5-6 and TRBJ1-4; D is unresolved. CDR1 and CDR2 from the germline V gene are SGHDT and YYEEEE. With 1 base removed from V and 0 bases from J, the gap between germline ends came to 7 bases. The CDR3 totals 15 residues. The CDR3 protein is CASSLKLSTNEKLFF. The CDR3 DNA reads as TGTGCCAGCAGCTTGAAACTGTCAACTAATGAAAAACTGTTTTTT.

This clone was recorded only once. This chain uses TRBV5-1 with TRBJ2-5; D is undetermined. CDR1 and CDR2 (germline): SGHRS, YFSETQ. This CDR3 is 13 amino acids long. V was clipped by 2 bases and J by 0 bases, with 5 bases between them. The CDR3 loop is CASSFSDQETQYF. The CDR3 nucleotides are TGCGCCAGCAGCTTTTCTGACCAAGAGACCCAGTACTTC.